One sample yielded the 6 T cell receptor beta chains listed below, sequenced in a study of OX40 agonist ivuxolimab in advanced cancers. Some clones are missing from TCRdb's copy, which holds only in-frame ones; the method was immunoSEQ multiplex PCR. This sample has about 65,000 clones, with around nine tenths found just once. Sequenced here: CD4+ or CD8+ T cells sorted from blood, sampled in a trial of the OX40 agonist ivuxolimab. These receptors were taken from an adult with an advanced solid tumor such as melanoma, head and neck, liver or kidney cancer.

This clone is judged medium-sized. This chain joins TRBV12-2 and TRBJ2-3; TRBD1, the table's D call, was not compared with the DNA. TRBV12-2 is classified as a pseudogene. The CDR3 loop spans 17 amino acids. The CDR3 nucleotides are TGTGCAAGTCGCTTAGCCACCCAGGCAGGGCGCACAGATACGCAGTATTTT. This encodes CASRLATQAGRTDTQYF.

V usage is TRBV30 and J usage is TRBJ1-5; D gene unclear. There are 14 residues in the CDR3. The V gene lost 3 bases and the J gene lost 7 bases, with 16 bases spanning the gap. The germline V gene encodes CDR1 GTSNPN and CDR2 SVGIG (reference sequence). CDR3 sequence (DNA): TGTGCCTGGAGCCTGGACGGCCGAGGGCAGCCCCAGCATTTT. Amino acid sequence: CAWSLDGRGQPQHF.

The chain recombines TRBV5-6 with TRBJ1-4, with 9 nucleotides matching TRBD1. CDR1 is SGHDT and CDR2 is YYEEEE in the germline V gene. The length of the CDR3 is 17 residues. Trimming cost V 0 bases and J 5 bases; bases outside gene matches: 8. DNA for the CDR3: TGTGCCAGCAGCTTGGACCGTCAGACAGGGGGGAATGAAAAACTGTTTTTT. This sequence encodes CASSLDRQTGGNEKLFF.

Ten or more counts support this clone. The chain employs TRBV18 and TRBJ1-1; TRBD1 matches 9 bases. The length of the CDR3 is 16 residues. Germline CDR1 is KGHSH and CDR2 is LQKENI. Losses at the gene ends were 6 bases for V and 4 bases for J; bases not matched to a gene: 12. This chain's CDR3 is CASSLIPGTGSTEAFF. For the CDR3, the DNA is TGTGCCAGCTCGTTAATCCCCGGGACAGGGAGCACTGAAGCTTTCTTT.

CDR3 DNA sequence: TGTGCCAGCAGCCAGGCGGTTTCGGGGAAACGTTCACCCCTCCACTTT. Translating it yields CASSQAVSGKRSPLHF. The chain couples TRBV7-6 to TRBJ1-6; no definite D call. Germline V gene data show CDR1 as SGHVS and CDR2 as FNYEAQ. The CDR3 contains 16 residues. V was clipped by 5 bases and J by 9 bases, with 20 bases between them.

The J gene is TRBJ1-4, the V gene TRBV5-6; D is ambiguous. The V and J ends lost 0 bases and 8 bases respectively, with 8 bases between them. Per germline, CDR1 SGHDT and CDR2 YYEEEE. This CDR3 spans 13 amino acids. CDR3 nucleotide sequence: TGTGCCAGCAGCTTGGCTGGGAGGGAAAAACTGTTTTTT. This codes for CASSLAGREKLFF.